This T cell receptor (beta chain) was documented in a study of cytomegalovirus exposure and HLA in healthy donors. The assay was immunoSEQ multiplex PCR, and TCRdb's table has in-frame clones only and misses some. Counted here are more than 45,000 clones, roughly 94% occurring once; the ten biggest clones make up roughly 2.4%. Per germline, CDR1 MNHEY and CDR2 SMNVEV (reference sequence). The CDR3 is 14 amino acids. This TCR was sampled from a man in his late teens or twenties in good health and CMV-seronegative. Input material: PBMCs. The rearrangement links TRBV27 to TRBJ2-5, with 8 bases lining up with TRBD1. The end of the DNA aligns better with TRBJ2-7, so the J call may be wrong. CDR3 loop: CASTPTGGFYEQYF. As DNA, the CDR3 is TGTGCCAGCACTCCCACAGGGGGGTTCTACGAGCAGTACTTC.